A selection of T cell receptor beta chains follows, all from one sample in a study of regulatory and conventional T cells in RAG deficiency. TCRdb's copy holds only in-frame clones and misses some; the assay was immunoSEQ multiplex PCR. Of more than 40,000 clones in the sample, 80% to 90% were seen once. The sample was also linked to a second study, of regulatory T cells.

Sequences were obtained from CD4+ effector T cells sorted from blood. The receptors originated from a human donor in good health. Each CDR3 is given with its conserved first and last residue. A D gene is named only where the DNA matches it firmly. A row's size may be missing; if present it is once, few, many or a size class.

- - TRBJ1-1 TRBV5-1 CASRPDWGSTEAFF TGCGCCAGCAGACCGGACTGGGGCAGCACTGAAGCTTTCTTT
TRBD1 - TRBJ2-7 TRBV9 CASSVGQGRREQYF TGTGCCAGCAGCGTAGGACAGGGACGAAGGGAGCAGTACTTC
- - TRBJ1-2 TRBV5-8 CASSLGGPCAF TGTGCCAGCAGCTTGGGGGGGCCCTGTGCCTTC
- - TRBJ2-7 TRBV6-1 CASSGSLYEQYF TGTGCCAGCAGTGGATCGCTATACGAGCAGTACTTC
TRBD2 - TRBJ2-6 TRBV5-5 CASSFRTSGGLSGANVLTF TGTGCCAGCAGCTTCCGGACTAGCGGGGGACTCTCTGGGGCCAACGTCCTGACTTTC
- - TRBJ1-2 TRBV5-8 CASSLNSIDYGYTF TGTGCCAGCAGCTTGAACTCAATCGACTATGGCTACACCTTC
- - TRBJ2-2 TRBV7-3 CASSLRQANTGELFF TGTGCCAGCAGCTTACGACAGGCGAACACCGGGGAGCTGTTTTTT
- - TRBJ1-5 TRBV2 CASSGGQPNQPQHF TGTGCCAGCAGTGGTGGACAGCCCAATCAGCCCCAGCATTTT
TRBD1 - TRBJ1-2 TRBV2 CASSHRTGRDGYTF TGTGCCAGCAGCCATCGGACAGGACGAGATGGCTACACCTTC
TRBD2 few TRBJ2-7 TRBV11-2 CASRLAGGPHEQYF TGTGCCAGCAGACTAGCGGGGGGGCCCCACGAGCAGTACTTC
- - TRBJ1-5 TRBV30 CAWSGHFNQPQHF TGTGCCTGGAGTGGACATTTCAATCAGCCCCAGCATTTT
- - TRBJ2-7 TRBV4-1 CASSQDPFYEQYF TGCGCCAGCAGCCAAGACCCCTTCTACGAGCAGTACTTC
- - TRBJ2-5 TRBV5-1 CASSLGWDIQETQYF TGCGCCAGCAGCTTGGGGTGGGACATCCAAGAGACCCAGTACTTC
TRBD1 - TRBJ2-7 TRBV2 CASRLRTGTGEQYF TGTGCCAGCAGGCTCAGGACAGGGACCGGGGAGCAGTACTTC
- - TRBJ2-2 TRBV9 CASSYRGGTGELFF TGTGCCAGCAGCTACAGGGGAGGGACCGGGGAGCTGTTTTTT
TRBD2 once TRBJ2-1 TRBV6-6 CASRSGLAGGNEQFF TGTGCCAGCAGGTCGGGACTAGCGGGCGGAAATGAGCAGTTCTTC
- - TRBJ2-3 TRBV6-5 CASSRGRISTDTQYF TGTGCCAGCAGCCGGGGACGAATCAGCACAGATACGCAGTATTTT
- - TRBJ2-6 TRBV5-6 CASSFGGSGANVLTF TGTGCCAGCAGCTTCGGTGGCTCTGGGGCCAACGTCCTGACTTTC
TRBD1 - TRBJ2-1 TRBV25-1 CASSELKGALFLYNEQFF TGTGCCAGCAGTGAATTGAAGGGGGCCTTATTCCTGTACAATGAGCAGTTCTTC
- - TRBJ2-7 TRBV15 CATSKPGYEQYF TGTGCCACCAGCAAGCCCGGCTACGAGCAGTACTTC
TRBD1 - TRBJ1-2 TRBV14 CASSQGAGLGTGGVPGYTF TGTGCCAGCAGCCAAGGCGCGGGATTGGGGACAGGGGGCGTCCCTGGCTACACCTTC
TRBD2 - TRBJ2-1 TRBV6-1 CASSKSGLQTNEQFF TGTGCCAGCAGTAAGTCGGGACTACAGACCAATGAGCAGTTCTTC
TRBD1 - TRBJ1-2 TRBV28 CASMGTGTGGAGGYTF TGTGCCAGCATGGGAACCGGGACAGGGGGCGCGGGAGGCTACACCTTC
TRBD1 - TRBJ2-7 TRBV19 CASSLGQVSYEQYF TGTGCCTCCTCTCTGGGACAGGTGTCCTACGAGCAGTACTTC
- few TRBJ1-2 TRBV7-9 CASSPRPLSTNYGYTF TGTGCCAGCAGCCCTCGTCCCCTTTCGACTAACTATGGCTACACCTTC
TRBD1 - TRBJ1-6 TRBV19 CASHRDSYSNSPLHF TGTGCCAGTCACCGGGACAGTTACAGTAATTCACCCCTCCACTTT
TRBD1 - TRBJ1-2 TRBV5-1 CASGTGGSANYGYTF TGCGCCAGCGGGACAGGGGGTTCAGCTAACTATGGCTACACCTTC
- - TRBJ1-5 TRBV6-1 CASSEKVGQPQHF TGTGCCAGCAGTGAAAAGGTTGGTCAGCCCCAGCATTTT
- - TRBJ1-4 TRBV27 CASKFRQTNEKLFF TGTGCCAGCAAGTTCCGACAGACTAATGAAAAACTGTTTTTT
- - TRBJ2-3 TRBV6-1 CASSEYTSTRGGLERTDTQYF TGTGCCAGCAGTGAATATACCTCAACTAGGGGGGGGCTCGAGAGGACAGATACGCAGTATTTT
- - TRBJ1-3 TRBV6-5 CASRSSGNTIYF TGTGCCAGCCGAAGCTCTGGAAACACCATATATTTT
- - TRBJ2-5 TRBV28 CASSPTGSQETQYF TGTGCCAGCAGTCCAACAGGGTCCCAAGAGACCCAGTACTTC
TRBD2 once TRBJ2-1 TRBV29-1 CSVTSGGNEQFF TGCAGCGTGACTAGCGGGGGCAATGAGCAGTTCTTC
- - TRBJ1-5 TRBV7-9 CASSFDSSGRQPQHF TGTGCCAGCAGCTTTGACAGTTCCGGTAGACAGCCCCAGCATTTT
- - TRBJ2-7 TRBV7-8 CASSLGLGLSYEQYF TGTGCCAGCAGCTTAGGTTTGGGATTAAGCTACGAGCAGTACTTC
- - TRBJ2-7 TRBV7-3 CASSPSSGVPYEQYF TGTGCCAGCAGCCCCTCATCGGGAGTCCCCTACGAGCAGTACTTC
- - TRBJ1-5 TRBV6-5 CASSFRSNQPQHF TGTGCCAGCAGTTTTCGTAGCAATCAGCCCCAGCATTTT
TRBD1 - TRBJ1-2 TRBV5-4 CASSLKEDRDNYGYTF TGTGCCAGCAGCTTGAAAGAGGACAGGGATAACTATGGCTACACCTTC
- - TRBJ2-7 TRBV6-1 CASSVSLGHDSYEQYF TGTGCCAGCAGTGTATCCCTAGGACACGATTCCTACGAGCAGTACTTC
TRBD1 once TRBJ2-7 TRBV5-4 CASSDPKGQGSQYF TGTGCCAGCAGCGACCCCAAGGGACAGGGGTCGCAGTACTTC
TRBD1 - TRBJ1-1 TRBV12-5 CASGTLDRGQAFF TGTGCTAGTGGTACCCTGGACAGGGGGCAGGCTTTCTTT
- - TRBJ1-2 TRBV6-6 CASTTQGSDYGYTF TGTGCCAGCACCACGCAGGGATCGGACTATGGCTACACCTTC
- - TRBJ1-4 TRBV19 CASSMLFGRGEKLFF TGTGCCAGTAGTATGCTGTTCGGCAGGGGAGAAAAACTGTTTTTT
- - TRBJ2-7 TRBV7-8 CASSLSGLPYEQYF TGTGCCAGCAGCTTATCGGGACTCCCCTACGAGCAGTACTTC
TRBD1 - TRBJ1-2 TRBV5-1 CASSLVQGAYGYTF TGCGCCAGCAGCTTGGTTCAGGGGGCATATGGCTACACCTTC
TRBD1 - TRBJ1-4 TRBV29-1 CSVAGTGIEKLFF TGCAGCGTGGCCGGGACAGGGATTGAAAAACTGTTTTTT
- - TRBJ2-7 TRBV15 CATSRDQAYEQYF TGTGCCACCAGCAGAGATCAGGCCTACGAGCAGTACTTC
- once TRBJ2-1 TRBV9 CASSVSQGSSYNEQFF TGTGCCAGCAGCGTAAGTCAGGGGAGTTCCTACAATGAGCAGTTCTTC
- - TRBJ2-3 TRBV2 CASSSGTDTQYF TGTGCCAGCAGTTCGGGCACAGATACGCAGTATTTT
- - TRBJ1-1 TRBV2 CASSEGRSTEAFF TGTGCCAGCAGTGAGGGCAGGAGCACTGAAGCTTTCTTT
- - TRBJ1-2 TRBV25-1 CASSELTEGYGYTF TGTGCCAGCAGTGAACTAACAGAGGGGTATGGCTACACCTTC
- once TRBJ2-1 TRBV29-1 CSLSRTYNEQFF TGCAGCTTATCAAGGACCTACAATGAGCAGTTCTTC
TRBD1 - TRBJ2-5 TRBV11-3 CASSPRQGQETQYF TGTGCCAGCAGCCCGAGACAGGGGCAAGAGACCCAGTACTTC
TRBD1 once TRBJ1-1 TRBV5-1 CASSLAPGGGGTEAFF TGCGCCAGCAGCTTGGCCCCAGGGGGCGGAGGTACTGAAGCTTTCTTT